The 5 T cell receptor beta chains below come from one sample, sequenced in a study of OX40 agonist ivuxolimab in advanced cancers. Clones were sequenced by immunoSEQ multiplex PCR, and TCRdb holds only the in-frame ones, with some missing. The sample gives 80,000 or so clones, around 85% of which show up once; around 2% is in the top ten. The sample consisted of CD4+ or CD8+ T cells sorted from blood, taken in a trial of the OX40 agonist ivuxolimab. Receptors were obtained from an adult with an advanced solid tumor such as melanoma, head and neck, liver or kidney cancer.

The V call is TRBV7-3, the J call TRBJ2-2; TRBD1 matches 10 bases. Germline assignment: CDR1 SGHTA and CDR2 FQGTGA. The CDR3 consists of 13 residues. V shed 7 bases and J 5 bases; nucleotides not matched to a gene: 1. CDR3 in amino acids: CASKGQGTGELFF. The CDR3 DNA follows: TGTGCCAGCAAGGGACAGGGGACCGGGGAGCTGTTTTTT.

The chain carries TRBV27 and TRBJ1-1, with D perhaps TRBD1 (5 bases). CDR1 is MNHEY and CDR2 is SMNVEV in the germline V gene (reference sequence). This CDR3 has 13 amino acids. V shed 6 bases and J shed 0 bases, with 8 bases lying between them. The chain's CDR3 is CASRLTVNTEAFF. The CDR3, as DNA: TGTGCCAGCAGGTTGACAGTGAACACTGAAGCTTTCTTT.

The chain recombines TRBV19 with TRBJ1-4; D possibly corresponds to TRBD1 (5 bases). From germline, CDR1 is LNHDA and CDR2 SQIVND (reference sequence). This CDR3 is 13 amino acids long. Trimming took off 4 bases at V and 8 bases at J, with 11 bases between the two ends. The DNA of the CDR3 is TGTGCCAGTAGTAATCAGGGAGGCGAAAAACTGTTTTTT. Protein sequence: CASSNQGGEKLFF.

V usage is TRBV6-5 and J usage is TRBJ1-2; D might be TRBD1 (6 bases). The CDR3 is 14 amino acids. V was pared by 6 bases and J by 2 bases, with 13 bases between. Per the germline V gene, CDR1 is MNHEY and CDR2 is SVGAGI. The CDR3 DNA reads TGTGCCAGCAGGCAAGGGGGGAACAACTATGGCTACACCTTC. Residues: CASRQGGNNYGYTF.

The CDR3: CASSPNREQPQHF. The CDR3, as DNA: TGTGCCAGCAGCCCTAACCGCGAACAGCCCCAGCATTTT. The chain uses TRBV7-8 and TRBJ1-5; D gene ambiguous. CDR1 and CDR2 (germline): SGHVS, FQNEAQ. The CDR3 runs 13 residues. V was trimmed by 5 bases and J by 7 bases, leaving 12 bases between them.